These T cell receptor beta chains were read from a single sample in a study of cytomegalovirus exposure and HLA in healthy donors. The protocol was immunoSEQ multiplex PCR, while the TCRdb copy is restricted to in-frame clones and leaves out a portion. This table holds about 140,000 clones, about three quarters found once. Input material: PBMCs. Source of these receptors: a man aged 35-49 years in good health and CMV-seropositive. Both conserved end residues are part of each CDR3. The D gene is left open where the match is weak. Some rows have no size entry. The others give once, few or many, or a class for an expanded clone.

TRBD1	13	TRBV29-1	.	TRBJ1-4	TGCAGCGTTGGACCGGACAGGGAAGGAAAACTGTTTTTT	CSVGPDREGKLFF
TRBD2	14	TRBV13	.	TRBJ2-1	TGTGCTTCGGGGGCGGGGGGAGCAAACAATGAGCAGTTCTTC	CASGAGGANNEQFF
TRBD1	13	TRBV6-1	.	TRBJ1-2	TGTGCCAGCAGTGAGGCAGGGGGCTATGGCTACACCTTC	CASSEAGGYGYTF
.	12	TRBV29-1	.	TRBJ2-7	TGCAGCGTTGGGGCAGTCACCTACGAGCAGTACTTC	CSVGAVTYEQYF
.	15	TRBV30	.	TRBJ1-1	TGTGCCTGGAGTGTAACAGGGCTACTCAACACTGAAGCTTTCTTT	CAWSVTGLLNTEAFF
.	13	TRBV7-2	.	TRBJ2-4	TGTGCCAGCAGCTTAGAAGGGGCAAGCATTCAGTACTTC	CASSLEGASIQYF
.	15	TRBV9	.	TRBJ1-5	TGTGCCAGCAGCGTAGACATCGGGGGCAATCAGCCCCAGCATTTT	CASSVDIGGNQPQHF
.	15	TRBV4-3	.	TRBJ2-2	TGCGCCAGCAGGGATAGGAGGGCGCGGACCGGGGAGCTGTTTTTT	CASRDRRARTGELFF
TRBD2	17	TRBV4-2	.	TRBJ2-1	TGTGCCAGCAGCCAGGGACTAGCGGGAGGGGATTACAATGAGCAGTTCTTC	CASSQGLAGGDYNEQFF
.	13	TRBV6-6	.	TRBJ1-6	TGTGCCAGCGGTCGGGGAAGTAATTCACCCCTCCACTTT	CASGRGSNSPLHF
.	15	TRBV5-1	.	TRBJ2-7	TGCGCCAGCAGCTCTATGTGGGGGGGCCAAGAAGAGCAGTACTTC	CASSSMWGGQEEQYF
.	13	TRBV5-1	.	TRBJ1-4	TGCGCCAGCAGCTTGGATCAGGGCGGAAAACTGTTTTTT	CASSLDQGGKLFF
TRBD2	15	TRBV6-1	few	TRBJ2-3	TGTGCCAGCAGTTTAAGACTAGCGGGTCCCGATACGCAGTATTTT	CASSLRLAGPDTQYF
TRBD1	15	TRBV5-1	.	TRBJ1-1	TGCGCCAGCAGCTGGACGGGACAGGGAAACACTGAAGCTTTCTTT	CASSWTGQGNTEAFF
.	15	TRBV11-2	.	TRBJ2-5	TGTGCCAGCAGCTTAGCCAGGGGATACCAAGAGACCCAGTACTTC	CASSLARGYQETQYF
.	12	TRBV7-9	.	TRBJ2-7	TGTGCCAGCAGCTTAACCCGGGGAGAGCAGTACTTC	CASSLTRGEQYF
.	15	TRBV11-2	.	TRBJ2-3	TGTGCCAGCAGCTTGGCTGGTAGCGGAACAGATACGCAGTATTTT	CASSLAGSGTDTQYF
.	20	TRBV15	medium-sized	TRBJ1-4	TGTGCCACCAGCAGAGATTACCCGGGCGGACTCCTTGCAACTAATGAAAAACTGTTTTTT	CATSRDYPGGLLATNEKLFF
TRBD2	19	TRBV27	.	TRBJ2-3	TGTGCCAGCAGTCGGCAACTAGCGGGAGCTTCTAGGGGGGCAGATACGCAGTATTTT	CASSRQLAGASRGADTQYF
.	14	TRBV27	.	TRBJ2-1	TGTGCCAGCAGTTATGAGGACTCCTACAATGAGCAGTTCTTC	CASSYEDSYNEQFF
.	15	TRBV2	once	TRBJ1-5	TGTGCCAGCAGTGAAGTGTTAACAGGTGGTCAGCCCCAGCATTTT	CASSEVLTGGQPQHF
TRBD1	15	TRBV30	.	TRBJ1-5	TGTGCCTGGAGTCCGACAGGGTATAGCAATCAGCCCCAGCATTTT	CAWSPTGYSNQPQHF
.	16	TRBV7-2	.	TRBJ2-7	TGTGCCAGCAGCGGGGGGTTTCAGGTCGTATCCTACGAGCAGTACTTC	CASSGGFQVVSYEQYF
.	13	TRBV6-5	.	TRBJ1-2	TGTGCCAGGAACACTGAGGTGGATTTGGGCTACACCTTC	CARNTEVDLGYTF
.	13	TRBV29-1	.	TRBJ2-5	TGCAGCGTTGACCAGGCAGTATCAGAGACCCAGTACTTC	CSVDQAVSETQYF
.	15	TRBV5-1	.	TRBJ2-7	TGCGCCAGCAGCGCCTTGGGTACAGGAACCTACGAGCAGTACTTC	CASSALGTGTYEQYF
TRBD1	12	TRBV7-9	.	TRBJ1-2	TGTGCCAGCAGCTCCGACAGGGATGGCTACACCTTC	CASSSDRDGYTF
TRBD1	17	TRBV5-4	.	TRBJ1-4	TGTGCCAGCAGCCAAGGGGCCCCGGGACAGGTTAATGAAAAACTGTTTTTT	CASSQGAPGQVNEKLFF
.	14	TRBV5-1	.	TRBJ2-7	TGCGCCAGCAGCTTGGCCCTCGCGGGGAACGAGCAGTACTTC	CASSLALAGNEQYF
.	14	TRBV6-6	.	TRBJ1-5	TGTGCCACTACGATGCAGGGGCAAGGGCAGCCCCAGCATTTT	CATTMQGQGQPQHF
TRBD1	15	TRBV19	.	TRBJ1-6	TGTGCCAGTAGGACGGACAGGGCTCGCAATTCACCCCTCCACTTT	CASRTDRARNSPLHF
.	17	TRBV4-1	.	TRBJ2-2	TGCGCCAGCAGCCAAAAGACAGAAAAGAGGAGAGCCGGGGAGCTGTTTTTT	CASSQKTEKRRAGELFF
TRBD2	15	TRBV5-1	.	TRBJ2-2	TGCGCCAGCAGCAGTTGGCGGGAGGGCACCGGGGAGCTGTTTTTT	CASSSWREGTGELFF
.	15	TRBV5-4	.	TRBJ2-2	TGTGCCAGCAGCTTGGAAGGCAGGGCGACCGGGGAGCTGTTTTTT	CASSLEGRATGELFF
TRBD1	17	TRBV5-4	once	TRBJ1-2	TGTGCCAGCAGCCGAATGCTGGGGGGACAGGGGATCTATGGCTACACCTTC	CASSRMLGGQGIYGYTF
.	12	TRBV5-6	few	TRBJ1-2	TGTGCCAGCAGCTTGTCGGGTCTTGGCTACACCTTC	CASSLSGLGYTF
TRBD1	15	TRBV7-8	.	TRBJ2-2	TGTGCCAGCAGCTTAGGGGACAGGACCCCCCGGGAGCTGTTTTTT	CASSLGDRTPRELFF
TRBD2	13	TRBV27	.	TRBJ2-7	TGTGCCAGCAGTATGCTAGCGGGGACCGAGCAGTACTTC	CASSMLAGTEQYF
.	17	TRBV21-1	.	TRBJ1-2	TGTGCCAGCAGCAAAGACCCCCACCCTAGGGGAAACTATGGCTACACCTTC	CASSKDPHPRGNYGYTF
.	15	TRBV19	.	TRBJ1-4	TGTGCCTCACACTGGGGCCTTGCAACTAATGAAAAACTGTTTTTT	CASHWGLATNEKLFF
TRBD2	14	TRBV7-9	.	TRBJ2-5	TGTGCCAGCAGCTTAGTAGCGGGGAAAGAGACCCAGTACTTC	CASSLVAGKETQYF
.	13	TRBV19	.	TRBJ2-7	TGTGCCAGTAAGGGGTTCAACTCCTACGAGCAGTACTTC	CASKGFNSYEQYF
.	13	TRBV28	.	TRBJ2-7	TGTGCCAGCAGTTTACCAGGGTTGAACGAGCAGTACTTC	CASSLPGLNEQYF
.	15	TRBV28	once	TRBJ2-7	TGTGCCAGCAGTTTAAAGGTAGGGAGGTCCTACGAGCAGTACTTC	CASSLKVGRSYEQYF
.	15	TRBV19	.	TRBJ1-5	TGTGCCAGTAGTATAAAAGGGTCGGGAAATCAGCCCCAGCATTTT	CASSIKGSGNQPQHF
.	16	TRBV7-9	.	TRBJ1-1	TGTGCCAGCAGCTTCCCCACTCTTCGCCTGAACACTGAAGCTTTCTTT	CASSFPTLRLNTEAFF
.	15	TRBV25-1	.	TRBJ2-1	TGTGCCAGCAGTGGTGGAGGGGGGGCGGGCAATGAGCAGTTCTTC	CASSGGGGAGNEQFF
.	13	TRBV19	.	TRBJ1-5	TGTGCCAGTAGTATCCAAGGAGGTCAGCCCCAGCATTTT	CASSIQGGQPQHF
TRBD1	20	TRBV5-4	.	TRBJ1-1	TGTGCCAGCAGCACATCACCGGGACAGGGCAAGCAGGTTATGAACACTGAAGCTTTCTTT	CASSTSPGQGKQVMNTEAFF
.	13	TRBV4-3	.	TRBJ2-7	TGCGCCAGCAGCTCCACCAGGTCCTACGAGCAGTACTTC	CASSSTRSYEQYF
TRBD2	16	TRBV7-9	.	TRBJ2-7	TGTGCCAGCACTCCGGGCCTAGCGGGGCCGACCTACGAGCAGTACTTC	CASTPGLAGPTYEQYF
TRBD1	12	TRBV5-1	.	TRBJ1-2	TGCGCCAGCCGCGGAACAGGGGATGGCTACACCTTC	CASRGTGDGYTF